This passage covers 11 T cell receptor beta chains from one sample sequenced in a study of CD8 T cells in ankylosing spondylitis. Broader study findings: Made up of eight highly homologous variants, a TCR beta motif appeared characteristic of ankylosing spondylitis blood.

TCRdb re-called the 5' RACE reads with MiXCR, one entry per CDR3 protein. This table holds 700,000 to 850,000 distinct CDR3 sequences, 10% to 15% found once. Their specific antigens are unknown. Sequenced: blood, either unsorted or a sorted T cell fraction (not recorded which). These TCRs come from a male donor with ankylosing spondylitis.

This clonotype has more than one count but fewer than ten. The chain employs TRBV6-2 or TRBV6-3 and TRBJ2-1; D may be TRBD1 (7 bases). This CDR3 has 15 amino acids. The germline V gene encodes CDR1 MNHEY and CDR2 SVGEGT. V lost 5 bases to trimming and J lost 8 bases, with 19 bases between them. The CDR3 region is CASSRRDSWEDEQFF. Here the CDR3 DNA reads TGTGCCAGCAGTCGGCGGGACAGTTGGGAGGATGAGCAGTTCTTC.

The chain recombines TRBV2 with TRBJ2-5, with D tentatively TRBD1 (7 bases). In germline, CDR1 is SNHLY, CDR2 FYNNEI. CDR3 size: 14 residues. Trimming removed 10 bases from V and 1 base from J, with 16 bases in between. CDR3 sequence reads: CATAGQQLQETQYF. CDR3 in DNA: TGTGCCACCGCGGGACAGCAACTCCAAGAGACCCAGTACTTC.

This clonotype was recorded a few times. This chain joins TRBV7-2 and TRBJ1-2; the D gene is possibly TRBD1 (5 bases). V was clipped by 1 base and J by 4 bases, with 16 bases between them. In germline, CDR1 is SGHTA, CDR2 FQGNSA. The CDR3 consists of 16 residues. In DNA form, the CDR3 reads TGTGCCAGCAGCTTAGAGTTGGCACCTAGGGGCTATGGCTACACCTTC. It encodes CASSLELAPRGYGYTF.

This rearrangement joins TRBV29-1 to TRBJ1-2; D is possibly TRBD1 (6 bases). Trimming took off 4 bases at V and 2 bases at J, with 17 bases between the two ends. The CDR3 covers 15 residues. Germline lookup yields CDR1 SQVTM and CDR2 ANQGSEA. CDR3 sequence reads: CSVVQGGAQNYGYTF. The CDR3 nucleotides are TGCAGCGTTGTCCAAGGGGGGGCCCAGAACTATGGCTACACCTTC.

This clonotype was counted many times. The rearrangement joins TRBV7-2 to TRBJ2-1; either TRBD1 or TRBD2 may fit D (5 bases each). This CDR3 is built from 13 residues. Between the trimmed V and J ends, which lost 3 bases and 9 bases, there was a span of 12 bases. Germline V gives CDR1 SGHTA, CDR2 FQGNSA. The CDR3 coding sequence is TGTGCCAGCAGCTTCCGAGGGGTCAGTGAGCAGTTCTTC. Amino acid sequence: CASSFRGVSEQFF.

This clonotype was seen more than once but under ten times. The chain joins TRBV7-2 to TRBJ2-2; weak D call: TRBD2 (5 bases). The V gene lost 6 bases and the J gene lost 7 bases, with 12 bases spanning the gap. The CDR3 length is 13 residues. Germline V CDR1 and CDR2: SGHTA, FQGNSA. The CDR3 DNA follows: TGTGCCAGCAGTCTTATCCGGGACGGGGAGCTGTTTTTT. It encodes CASSLIRDGELFF.

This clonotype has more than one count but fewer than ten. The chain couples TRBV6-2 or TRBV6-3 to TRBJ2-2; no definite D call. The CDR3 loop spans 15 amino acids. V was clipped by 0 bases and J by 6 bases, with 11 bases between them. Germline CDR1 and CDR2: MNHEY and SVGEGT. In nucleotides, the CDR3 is TGTGCCAGCAGTTACTCGATTTTAGGGTCCGGGGAGCTGTTTTTT. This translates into CASSYSILGSGELFF.

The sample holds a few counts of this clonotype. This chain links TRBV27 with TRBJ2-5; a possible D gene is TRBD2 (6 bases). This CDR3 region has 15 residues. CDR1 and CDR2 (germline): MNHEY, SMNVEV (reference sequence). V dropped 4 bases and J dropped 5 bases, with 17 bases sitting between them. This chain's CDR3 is CASSSGGSREETQYF. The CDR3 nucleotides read TGTGCCAGCAGTTCCGGGGGTTCGAGGGAGGAGACCCAGTACTTC.

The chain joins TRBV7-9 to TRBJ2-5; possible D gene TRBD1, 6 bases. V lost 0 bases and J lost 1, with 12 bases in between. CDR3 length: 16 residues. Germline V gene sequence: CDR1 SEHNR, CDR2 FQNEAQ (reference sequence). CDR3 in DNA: TGTGCCAGCAGCTTAGCAGGGGGAGAACGCCAAGAGACCCAGTACTTC. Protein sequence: CASSLAGGERQETQYF.

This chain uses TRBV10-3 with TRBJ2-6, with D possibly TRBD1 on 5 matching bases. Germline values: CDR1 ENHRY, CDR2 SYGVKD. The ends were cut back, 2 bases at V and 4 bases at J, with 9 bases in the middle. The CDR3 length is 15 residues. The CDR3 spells CAISEKGHGANVLTF. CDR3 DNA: TGTGCCATCAGTGAGAAGGGGCACGGGGCCAACGTCCTGACTTTC.

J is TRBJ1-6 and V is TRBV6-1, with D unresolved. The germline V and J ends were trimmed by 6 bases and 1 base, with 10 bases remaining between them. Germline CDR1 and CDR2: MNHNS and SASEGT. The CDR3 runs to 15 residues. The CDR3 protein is CASRIKRSYNSPLHF. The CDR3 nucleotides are TGTGCCAGCAGAATTAAGCGGTCCTATAATTCACCCCTCCACTTT.